A selection of T cell receptor beta chains follows, all from one sample in a study of cytomegalovirus exposure and HLA in healthy donors. Sequencing used immunoSEQ multiplex PCR; TCRdb keeps in-frame clones, though not all of them. This sample carries some 170,000 clones, over 75% of them seen once, and the ten largest clones take approximately 1.8%. Source material: PBMCs. These receptors came from a woman in her twenties or thirties in good health and CMV-seronegative. CDR3s include the opening cysteine and the closing phenylalanine or tryptophan. The D gene is left open where the match is weak. Clone size is shown for a subset of rows, as once, few, many or a class of expanded clone.

>TRBJ2-3|TRBD2|NA|TRBV4-1
TGCGCCAGCAGCCAAGCTAGCGGGGGAATAAGTAGCACAGATACGCAGTATTTT
CASSQASGGISSTDTQYF
>TRBJ2-7|NA|NA|TRBV9
TGTGCCAGCAGCGTTGACAGCTCCTACGAGCAGTACTTC
CASSVDSSYEQYF
>TRBJ2-5|TRBD2|NA|TRBV7-9
TGTTCCAGCAGCTTAGGTCTAGCGGGGACCCAAGAGACCCAGTACTTC
CSSSLGLAGTQETQYF
>TRBJ2-1|TRBD2|NA|TRBV28
TGTGCCAGCAGTTCCCCTAGCGGGGGAACCAATGAGCAGTTCTTC
CASSSPSGGTNEQFF
>TRBJ2-7|NA|few|TRBV5-5
TGTGCCAGCAGCTTCTATTTTACAGGGTCCCTCAACTACGAGCAGTACTTC
CASSFYFTGSLNYEQYF
>TRBJ1-1|NA|NA|TRBV7-6
TGTGCCAGCAGCCTTTCCCGGAACACTGAAGCTTTCTTT
CASSLSRNTEAFF
>TRBJ2-5|TRBD2|NA|TRBV4-2
TGTGCCAGCAGCCAAGACGCGGGACTAGCGGGAGAGAGGGCAGAGACCCAGTACTTC
CASSQDAGLAGERAETQYF
>TRBJ1-3|NA|NA|TRBV6-1
TGTGCCAGCACCCCTTCAAGAGTAGGAAACACCATATATTTT
CASTPSRVGNTIYF
>TRBJ1-2|TRBD1|NA|TRBV7-9
TGTGCCAGCAGCCCCGGACAGGGGGCGAACTATGGCTACACCTTC
CASSPGQGANYGYTF
>TRBJ1-1|NA|few|TRBV14
TGTGCCAGCAGTCTAAACAGGGTTGAAGCTTTCTTT
CASSLNRVEAFF
>TRBJ1-2|NA|NA|TRBV21-1
TGTGCCAGCAGCAACGTCCTCTGTAACTATGGCTACACCTTC
CASSNVLCNYGYTF
>TRBJ2-3|NA|NA|TRBV30
TGTGCCTGGAGTGTTGTTGGGCCAGATACGCAGTATTTT
CAWSVVGPDTQYF
>TRBJ1-5|NA|NA|TRBV19
TGTGCCACCCAGGGGCAGGGAGATCAGCCCCAGCATTTT
CATQGQGDQPQHF
>TRBJ2-7|NA|once|TRBV5-6
TGTGCCAGCAGTGCAGGACTGGTACCCTACGAGCAGTACTTC
CASSAGLVPYEQYF
>TRBJ1-4|NA|NA|TRBV9
TGTGCCAGCAGCGTTTCGGCTAATGAAAAACTGTTTTTT
CASSVSANEKLFF
>TRBJ1-4|NA|once|TRBV6-6
TGTGCCAGCAGTTCAGGGACTGACCCCTGGGGTGAAAAACTGTTTTTT
CASSSGTDPWGEKLFF
>TRBJ1-1|NA|NA|TRBV30
TGTGCCGTAGACTCAACAGGGCTGAACACTGAAGCTTTCTTT
CAVDSTGLNTEAFF
>TRBJ1-2|NA|NA|TRBV13
TGTGCCAGCAGCTCTCGCGGGGGTAAAATACCGGGACGTGGCTACACCTTC
CASSSRGGKIPGRGYTF
>TRBJ1-3|NA|NA|TRBV6-1
TGTGCCAGCAGTCGACAGGCCTCTGGAAACACCATATATTTT
CASSRQASGNTIYF
>TRBJ1-6|TRBD1|NA|TRBV13
TGTGCCAGCAGCTTCCGCCCAGGGACAGGGGGAAATTCACCCCTCCACTTT
CASSFRPGTGGNSPLHF
>TRBJ2-1|NA|NA|TRBV15
TGTGCCACCAGTGATCCCACCCTCACTTTCTACAATGAGCAGTTCTTC
CATSDPTLTFYNEQFF
>TRBJ1-2|NA|NA|TRBV5-4
TGTGCCAGCAGCTTAATGGCAGGGAGGACTAACTATGGCTACACCTTC
CASSLMAGRTNYGYTF
>TRBJ1-2|NA|few|TRBV27
TGTGCCAGCAGAAAGGAGGACTATGGCTACCCCTTC
CASRKEDYGYPF
>TRBJ1-2|TRBD1|NA|TRBV6-5
TGTGCCAGCAGTCGAGACAGGGGCTATGGCTACCCCTTC
CASSRDRGYGYPF
>TRBJ1-1|TRBD1|NA|TRBV28
TGTGCCAGCAGTCCCTCCGGACAGGGGAACATGAACACTGAAGCTTTCTTT
CASSPSGQGNMNTEAFF